The TCR beta chain described here comes from a study of cytomegalovirus exposure and HLA in healthy donors. A word on this clone: Its specificity is unknown.

Primers: 60 Vbeta forward and 13 Jbeta reverse. Only in-frame clones appear in the TCRdb table, and some are missing; sequencing was by immunoSEQ multiplex PCR. Of over 150,000 clones in the sample, over 75% were seen once. The CDR3 spans 13 residues. CDR1 is SQVTM and CDR2 is ANQGSEA in the germline V gene. J lost 4 bases, V lost 4 bases, and 3 bases had no gene match. Study-wide results and caveats: The classifier, whose performance was assessed in both the original and validation cohorts, reportedly diagnosed cytomegalovirus status with high specificity and sensitivity.

V gene TRBV29-1 combines with J gene TRBJ1-3; the match to TRBD1 covers 8 bases. Sequenced: PBMCs. The TCR sequence derives from a woman aged 40 to 55 in good health and CMV-seropositive. CDR3 residues: CSVAGQGGNTIYF. CDR3 coding DNA: TGCAGCGTTGCCGGACAGGGAGGAAACACCATATATTTT.